Listed below are T cell receptor beta chains from one sample, sequenced in a study of blood T cells in healthy people across ages. MiXCR, applied by TCRdb to the 5' RACE reads, yields one record per CDR3 protein. The table lists some 800,000 distinct CDR3 sequences, around a quarter of them singletons, with 3% to 4.5% in the top ten. The sample was also linked to a second study, of T cells of mothers and their children.

The material sequenced was blood. All receptors come from a boy aged 5 to 17 in good health. CDR3s include the opening cysteine and the closing phenylalanine or tryptophan. The order of the fields is CDR3 protein, CDR3 DNA, V gene, J gene, clone size, D gene. The D gene is left open where the match is weak. Clone size is shown for a subset of rows, as once, few, many or a class of expanded clone.

CDR3 protein: CSAPTLDAYYGYTF
CDR3 DNA: TGCAGTGCCCCGACCCTAGACGCCTACTATGGCTACACCTTC
V gene: TRBV20-1
J gene: TRBJ1-2
clone size: once
D gene: -

CDR3 protein: CSVVDRDFPSYTF
CDR3 DNA: TGCAGCGTTGTGGACCGGGACTTTCCGAGCTACACCTTC
V gene: TRBV29-1
J gene: TRBJ1-2
clone size: few
D gene: -

CDR3 protein: CASSLRSGDTEAFF
CDR3 DNA: TGTGCCAGCAGCTTACGGTCGGGCGACACTGAAGCTTTCTTT
V gene: TRBV7-6
J gene: TRBJ1-1
clone size: few
D gene: -

CDR3 protein: CASSPGPGGAGTDTQYF
CDR3 DNA: TGTGCCAGCAGCCCTGGTCCCGGGGGGGCCGGCACAGATACGCAGTATTTT
V gene: TRBV12-3/TRBV12-4
J gene: TRBJ2-3
clone size: -
D gene: TRBD2

CDR3 protein: CATSRDPRFRETQYF
CDR3 DNA: TGTGCCACCAGCAGAGACCCAAGGTTTCGGGAGACCCAGTACTTC
V gene: TRBV15
J gene: TRBJ2-5
clone size: few
D gene: -

CDR3 protein: CASSPEFTAYGYTF
CDR3 DNA: TGTGCCAGCAGCCCGGAGTTTACCGCCTATGGCTACACCTTC
V gene: TRBV28
J gene: TRBJ1-2
clone size: few
D gene: -

CDR3 protein: CASSQDKAPEYEELFF
CDR3 DNA: TGCGCCAGCAGCCAAGATAAAGCGCCAGAGTATGAAGAACTGTTTTTT
V gene: TRBV4-3
J gene: TRBJ1-4
clone size: few
D gene: -

CDR3 protein: CASSPGQGPPEQYF
CDR3 DNA: TGTGCCAGCAGTCCGGGACAGGGCCCTCCCGAGCAGTACTTC
V gene: TRBV12-3/TRBV12-4
J gene: TRBJ2-7
clone size: few
D gene: TRBD1

CDR3 protein: CASSLEGGTYGYTF
CDR3 DNA: TGCGCCAGCAGCTTGGAAGGGGGAACCTATGGCTACACCTTC
V gene: TRBV5-1
J gene: TRBJ1-2
clone size: few
D gene: -

CDR3 protein: CASSLLLGPYEQYF
CDR3 DNA: TGTGCCAGCAGCTTACTCTTGGGCCCCTACGAGCAGTACTTC
V gene: TRBV7-2
J gene: TRBJ2-7
clone size: few
D gene: -

CDR3 protein: CASYHKIQETQYF
CDR3 DNA: TGTGCCAGCTATCACAAGATTCAAGAGACCCAGTACTTC
V gene: TRBV18
J gene: TRBJ2-5
clone size: -
D gene: -

CDR3 protein: CASRRKAGGGDTQYF
CDR3 DNA: TGTGCCAGCAGACGAAAAGCGGGGGGCGGGGATACGCAGTATTTT
V gene: TRBV6-5
J gene: TRBJ2-3
clone size: -
D gene: TRBD2

CDR3 protein: CSAMDRGGNGQFF
CDR3 DNA: TGCAGTGCTATGGACAGGGGGGGCAATGGGCAGTTCTTC
V gene: TRBV20-1
J gene: TRBJ2-1
clone size: -
D gene: TRBD1

CDR3 protein: CASRKTGEYEQYF
CDR3 DNA: TGTGCCAGCAGAAAGACAGGGGAATACGAGCAGTACTTC
V gene: TRBV28
J gene: TRBJ2-7
clone size: -
D gene: TRBD1

CDR3 protein: CASSLVGTHTGELFF
CDR3 DNA: TGTGCCAGCAGCTTAGTCGGGACCCACACCGGGGAGCTGTTTTTT
V gene: TRBV11-2
J gene: TRBJ2-2
clone size: -
D gene: -

CDR3 protein: CASSHFPNVELFF
CDR3 DNA: TGTGCCAGCAGCCACTTTCCCAATGTAGAACTGTTTTTT
V gene: TRBV14
J gene: TRBJ1-4
clone size: few
D gene: -

CDR3 protein: CSARAPTGDTDTQYF
CDR3 DNA: TGCAGTGCTAGAGCTCCGACAGGGGACACAGATACGCAGTATTTT
V gene: TRBV20-1
J gene: TRBJ2-3
clone size: few
D gene: TRBD1

CDR3 protein: CASSRAGQDYGYTF
CDR3 DNA: TGTGCCAGCAGTCGAGCGGGGCAGGATTATGGCTACACCTTC
V gene: TRBV6-2/TRBV6-3
J gene: TRBJ1-2
clone size: -
D gene: -

CDR3 protein: CASSFLGQGAGTNTGELFF
CDR3 DNA: TGTGCCAGCAGTTTTTTGGGACAGGGGGCCGGAACGAACACCGGGGAGCTGTTTTTT
V gene: TRBV28
J gene: TRBJ2-2
clone size: -
D gene: TRBD1

CDR3 protein: CASSGSSYEQYF
CDR3 DNA: TGTGCCAGCAGTGGGAGCTCCTACGAGCAGTACTTC
V gene: TRBV9
J gene: TRBJ2-7
clone size: many
D gene: -

CDR3 protein: CASSQGGLAQKGETQYF
CDR3 DNA: TGCGCCAGCAGCCAGGGGGGACTAGCGCAAAAGGGAGAGACCCAGTACTTC
V gene: TRBV4-1
J gene: TRBJ2-5
clone size: few
D gene: TRBD2

CDR3 protein: CSAELAGADTQYF
CDR3 DNA: TGCAGTGCTGAACTAGCGGGAGCAGATACGCAGTATTTT
V gene: TRBV20-1
J gene: TRBJ2-3
clone size: -
D gene: TRBD2

CDR3 protein: CASSLGWRREDSYGYTF
CDR3 DNA: TGCGCCAGCAGCTTGGGATGGAGACGGGAGGATAGCTATGGCTACACCTTC
V gene: TRBV5-1
J gene: TRBJ1-2
clone size: -
D gene: -

CDR3 protein: CASSLAAGGNSPLHF
CDR3 DNA: TGTGCCAGCAGCTTAGCGGCAGGGGGGAATTCACCCCTCCACTTT
V gene: TRBV7-9
J gene: TRBJ1-6
clone size: few
D gene: TRBD1

CDR3 protein: CSARDQVQGRNGYTF
CDR3 DNA: TGCAGTGCTAGAGATCAGGTACAGGGTAGGAATGGCTACACCTTC
V gene: TRBV20-1
J gene: TRBJ1-2
clone size: -
D gene: -

CDR3 protein: CASSESGRAADTQYF
CDR3 DNA: TGTGCCAGCAGCGAGAGCGGGAGGGCCGCAGATACGCAGTATTTT
V gene: TRBV7-2
J gene: TRBJ2-3
clone size: -
D gene: TRBD2

CDR3 protein: CASSQENAYHEQFF
CDR3 DNA: TGTGCCAGCAGCCAAGAGAACGCCTACCATGAGCAGTTCTTC
V gene: TRBV14
J gene: TRBJ2-1
clone size: -
D gene: -

CDR3 protein: CASSLLGGAEAFF
CDR3 DNA: TGTGCCAGCAGCTTATTAGGGGGGGCTGAAGCTTTCTTT
V gene: TRBV7-3
J gene: TRBJ1-1
clone size: -
D gene: -

CDR3 protein: CASSLIEGAGQFF
CDR3 DNA: TGTGCCAGCAGTCTCATTGAAGGGGCAGGGCAGTTCTTC
V gene: TRBV12-3/TRBV12-4
J gene: TRBJ2-1
clone size: once
D gene: -

CDR3 protein: CAISSGEGETQYF
CDR3 DNA: TGTGCCATCAGTTCAGGGGAAGGGGAGACCCAGTACTTC
V gene: TRBV10-3
J gene: TRBJ2-5
clone size: -
D gene: -

CDR3 protein: CASSPRQGDNSPLHF
CDR3 DNA: TGTGCCAGCAGTCCACGACAGGGAGATAATTCACCCCTCCACTTT
V gene: TRBV12-3/TRBV12-4
J gene: TRBJ1-6
clone size: few
D gene: TRBD1

CDR3 protein: CASSQDSASGSYEQYF
CDR3 DNA: TGTGCCAGCAGCCAAGATTCGGCTAGCGGGAGTTACGAGCAGTACTTC
V gene: TRBV4-2
J gene: TRBJ2-7
clone size: many
D gene: TRBD2

CDR3 protein: CASSGTGLSSYEQYF
CDR3 DNA: TGTGCCAGCAGTGGGACCGGGCTGAGCTCCTACGAGCAGTACTTC
V gene: TRBV12-3/TRBV12-4
J gene: TRBJ2-7
clone size: -
D gene: -

CDR3 protein: CASSLWEVNTGELFF
CDR3 DNA: TGTGCCAGCAGTTTATGGGAGGTGAACACCGGGGAGCTGTTTTTT
V gene: TRBV12-3/TRBV12-4
J gene: TRBJ2-2
clone size: few
D gene: -

CDR3 protein: CASSFSPRDRAGNEQFF
CDR3 DNA: TGTGCCAGCAGTTTTTCCCCCCGGGACAGGGCCGGCAATGAGCAGTTCTTC
V gene: TRBV6-2/TRBV6-3
J gene: TRBJ2-1
clone size: -
D gene: TRBD1